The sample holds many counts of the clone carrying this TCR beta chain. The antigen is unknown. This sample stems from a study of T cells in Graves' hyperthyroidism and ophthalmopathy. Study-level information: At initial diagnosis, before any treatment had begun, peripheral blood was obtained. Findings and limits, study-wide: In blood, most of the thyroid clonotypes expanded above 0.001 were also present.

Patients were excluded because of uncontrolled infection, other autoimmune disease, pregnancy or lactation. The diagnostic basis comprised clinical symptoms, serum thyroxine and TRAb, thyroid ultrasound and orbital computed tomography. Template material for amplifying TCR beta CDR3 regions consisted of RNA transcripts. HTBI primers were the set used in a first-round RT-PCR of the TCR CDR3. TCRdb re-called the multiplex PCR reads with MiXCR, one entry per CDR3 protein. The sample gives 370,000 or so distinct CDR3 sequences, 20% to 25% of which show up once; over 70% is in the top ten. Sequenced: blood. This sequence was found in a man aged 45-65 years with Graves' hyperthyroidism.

CDR3 nucleotides: TGTGCCTGGAGTACTAGCGGGAGTTCACATACGCAGTATTTT. As protein: CAWSTSGSSHTQYF. The chain is built from TRBV30 and TRBJ2-3, with 11 bases identical to TRBD2. Trimming cost V 2 bases and J 7 bases; bases outside gene matches: 5. CDR1 and CDR2 from the germline V gene are GTSNPN and SVGIG (reference sequence). The CDR3 consists of 14 residues.